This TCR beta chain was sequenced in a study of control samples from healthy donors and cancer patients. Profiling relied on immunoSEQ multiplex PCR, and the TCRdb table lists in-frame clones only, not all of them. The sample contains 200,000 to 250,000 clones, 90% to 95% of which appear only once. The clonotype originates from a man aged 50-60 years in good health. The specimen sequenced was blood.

CDR3: CSVERGKRDEQYF. Here the CDR3 DNA reads TGCAGCGTTGAACGGGGTAAGAGAGACGAGCAGTACTTC. V and J are TRBV29-1 and TRBJ2-7; maybe TRBD2 (5 bases). The CDR3 has 13 amino acids. Germline CDR1 and CDR2: SQVTM and ANQGSEA. V lost 2 bases and J 5 bases, leaving 13 bases between the germline ends.